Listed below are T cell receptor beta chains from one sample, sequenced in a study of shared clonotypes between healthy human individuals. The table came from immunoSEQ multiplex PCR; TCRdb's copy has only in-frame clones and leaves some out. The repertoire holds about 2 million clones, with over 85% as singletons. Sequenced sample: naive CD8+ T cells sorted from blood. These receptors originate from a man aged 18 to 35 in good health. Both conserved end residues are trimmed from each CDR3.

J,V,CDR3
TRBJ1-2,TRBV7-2,ASSLALDRASEGYT
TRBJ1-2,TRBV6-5,ASSYGLGGYT
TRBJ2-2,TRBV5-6,ASSLATGANTGELF
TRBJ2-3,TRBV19,ATSLAGGLDTQY
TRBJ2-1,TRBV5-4,ASSRERGGRDEQF
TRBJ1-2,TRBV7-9,ASSLVPEINYGYT
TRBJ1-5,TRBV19,ASSWDLNQPQH
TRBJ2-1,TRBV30,ACFLGVGNEQF
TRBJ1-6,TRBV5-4,ASSLGLTSPLH
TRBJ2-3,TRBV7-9,ASSLAGGARDTQY
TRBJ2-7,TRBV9,ASSVGGSYEQY
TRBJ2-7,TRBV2,ASSESASYEQY
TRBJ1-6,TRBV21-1,ASSLGSPEGNSPLH
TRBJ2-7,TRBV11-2,ASSLGPGLAYEQY
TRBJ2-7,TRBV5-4,ASSFSTLEQY
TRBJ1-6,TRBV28,ASQIDGYSPLH
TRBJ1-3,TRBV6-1,ASSLNWGSGNTIY
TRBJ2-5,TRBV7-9,ASSSGLQETQY
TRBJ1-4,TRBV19,ASFGVGQGPNEKLF
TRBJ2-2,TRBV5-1,ASTPRWEGYPGELF
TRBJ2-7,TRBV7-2,ASSAYGPSSYEQY
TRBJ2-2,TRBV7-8,ASSSGLAGVSPGELF